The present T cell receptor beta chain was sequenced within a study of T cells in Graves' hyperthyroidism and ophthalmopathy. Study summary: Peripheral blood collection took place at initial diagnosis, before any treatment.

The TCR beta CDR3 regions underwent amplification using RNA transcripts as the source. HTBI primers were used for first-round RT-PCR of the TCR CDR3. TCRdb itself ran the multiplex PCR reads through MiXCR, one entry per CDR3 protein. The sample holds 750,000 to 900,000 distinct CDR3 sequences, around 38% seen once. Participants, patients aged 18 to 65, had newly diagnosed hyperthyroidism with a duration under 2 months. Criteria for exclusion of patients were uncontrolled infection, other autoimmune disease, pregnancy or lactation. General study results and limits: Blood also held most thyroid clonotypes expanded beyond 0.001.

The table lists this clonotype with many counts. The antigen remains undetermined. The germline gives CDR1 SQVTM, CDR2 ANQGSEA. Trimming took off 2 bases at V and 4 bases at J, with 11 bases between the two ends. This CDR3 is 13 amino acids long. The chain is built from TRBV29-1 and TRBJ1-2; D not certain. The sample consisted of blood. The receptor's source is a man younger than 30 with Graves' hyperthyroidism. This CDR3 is CSVEIQPGYGYTF. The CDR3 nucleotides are TGCAGCGTTGAAATCCAGCCTGGCTATGGCTACACCTTC.